These 24 T cell receptor beta chains share one sample of origin, sequenced in a study of T-cell reconstitution after alpha-beta-depleted transplantation in children. Unique molecular identifiers were used in preparing the TCRbeta library. TCRdb re-called the PCR reads through MiXCR, storing one row per CDR3 protein. The repertoire includes about 590,000 distinct CDR3 sequences, around 13% of them detected once, and approximately 2.1% sits in the top ten. The sequencing used PBMCs, mostly from graft donor cells, collected 360 days after TCRalphabeta/CD19-depleted stem cell transplant. The receptor set was obtained from a male patient younger than 18 who had a stem cell transplant for acute myeloid leukemia, so the T cells may come from the graft donor.

The gene calls are TRBV21-1 and TRBJ2-7; TRBD2, the D gene given by the table, was not confirmed from the DNA. TRBV21-1 is a recognized pseudogene. This CDR3 has 17 amino acids. This CDR3 reads CASSKVSLAGGPNEQYF. The CDR3 DNA is TGTGCCAGCAGCAAAGTCTCACTAGCGGGAGGGCCTAACGAGCAGTACTTC.

This clonotype was recorded many times. The chain carries TRBV24-1 and TRBJ2-2; the match to TRBD2 covers 10 bases. CDR1 KGHDR and CDR2 SFDVKD come from the germline V gene. This CDR3 is built from 18 residues. The trim removed 1 base at V and 6 bases at J, leaving 10 bases unmatched. CDR3 coding DNA: TGTGCCACCAGTGATTTTCGGCAAGCGGGAGGGCATCCCGGGGAGCTGTTTTTT. Encoded protein: CATSDFRQAGGHPGELFF.

This clonotype has only a few counts. V gene TRBV28 combines with J gene TRBJ1-5; D possibly corresponds to TRBD1 (5 bases). Looked up from germline, CDR1 is MDHEN and CDR2 is SYDVKM. The CDR3 spans 15 residues. Trimming cost V 3 bases and J 1 base, with 10 bases left between them. CDR3 sequence: CASSLKGVSNQPQHF. The CDR3 DNA reads TGTGCCAGCAGTTTGAAAGGGGTAAGCAATCAGCCCCAGCATTTT.

At least ten counts were recorded for this clonotype. This chain joins TRBV7-9 and TRBJ2-1, with 15 nucleotides matching TRBD2. There are 17 residues in the CDR3. Germline CDR1 is SEHNR and CDR2 is FQNEAQ (reference sequence). The V and J ends lost 1 base and 3 bases, in that order; junction bases with no gene match: 1. This CDR3 reads CASSLGGLAGGYNEQFF. The CDR3 nucleotides read TGTGCCAGCAGCTTAGGGGGACTAGCGGGAGGCTACAATGAGCAGTTCTTC.

This clonotype was observed at least ten times. The V and J genes are TRBV5-5 and TRBJ1-5; D unresolved. This CDR3 comprises 13 residues. V was shortened by 4 bases and J by 4 bases, with 9 bases between the two germline ends. Germline V CDR1 and CDR2: SGHKS, YYEKEE (reference sequence). The CDR3 nucleotides are TGTGCCAGCAGCCTCCGGGGAAATCAGCCCCAGCATTTT. This codes for CASSLRGNQPQHF.

The rearrangement links TRBV27 to TRBJ2-7; 7 bases line up with TRBD1. Germline CDR1 reads MNHEY; CDR2 reads SMNVEV (reference sequence). The CDR3 covers 17 residues. With V trimmed by 2 bases and J by 3 bases, 13 bases remained unmatched. CDR3 coding DNA: TGTGCCAGCAGTTTAATTGTGTCAGGGGGAACGAACTACGAGCAGTACTTC. Translation gives CASSLIVSGGTNYEQYF.

The chain links TRBV6-5 to TRBJ1-1; D might be TRBD1 (6 bases). The CDR3 extends over 16 amino acids. The V end lost 2 bases, the J end lost 4 bases, and 17 bases lay between the germline ends. From germline, CDR1 is MNHEY and CDR2 SVGAGI. The CDR3 coding sequence is TGTGCCAGCAGTTACGCGGGGGCTCTTATGGGCACTGAAGCTTTCTTT. The encoded protein is CASSYAGALMGTEAFF.

This clonotype was detected only a few times. The chain is built from TRBV14 and TRBJ2-1; 13 nucleotides align to TRBD2. Looked up from germline, CDR1 is SGHDN and CDR2 is FVKESK. This CDR3 is 17 amino acids long. V lost 1 base and J lost 7; bases outside the gene matches: 7. This chain's CDR3 is CASSQVLGLAGSNEQFF. DNA for the CDR3: TGTGCCAGCAGCCAAGTTCTGGGACTAGCGGGATCAAATGAGCAGTTCTTC.

This clonotype was seen a handful of times. The J gene is TRBJ2-1, the V gene TRBV12-3 or TRBV12-4, with D perhaps matching TRBD2 (6 bases). The CDR3 is made up of 18 amino acids. With 5 bases removed from V and 10 bases from J, the gap between germline ends came to 30 bases. For the CDR3, the DNA is TGTGCCAGCAGTCCCTCTCTGTTGGGCCGGAGGGCCTATGGGGAGCAGTTCTTC. Translating it yields CASSPSLLGRRAYGEQFF.

The chain couples TRBV6-2 or TRBV6-3 to TRBJ2-7; D ambiguous. V lost 5 bases and J lost 3, with 26 bases in between. The CDR3 is 18 residues long. Germline V gene lookup returns CDR1 MNHEY and CDR2 SVGEGT. CDR3 nucleotides: TGTGCCAGCAGTGACACCACAATAGCTAGATGGGTGCACTACGAGCAGTACTTC. Protein sequence: CASSDTTIARWVHYEQYF.

The chain employs TRBV7-9 and TRBJ2-1; 10 bases are a match to TRBD2. The CDR3 runs to 15 residues. After removal of 5 bases from V and 7 bases from J, the junction contained 8 bases not matched to a gene. Germline V gene data show CDR1 as SEHNR and CDR2 as FQNEAQ (reference sequence). CDR3: CASSLSGRPPNEQFF. Written as DNA, the CDR3 is TGTGCCAGCAGCCTTAGCGGGAGGCCACCGAATGAGCAGTTCTTC.

In DNA form, the CDR3 reads TGTGCCAGCAGCTCCACCCCCGACGAGCAGTACTTC. Translation: CASSSTPDEQYF. The rearrangement links TRBV11-2 to TRBJ2-7; D gene unclear. This CDR3 spans 12 amino acids. The germline CDR1 and CDR2 sequences are SGHAT and FQNNGV. The ends were cut back, 4 bases at V and 5 bases at J, with 9 bases in the middle.

This chain links TRBV4-3 with TRBJ2-1; D ambiguous. Germline V lookup: CDR1 LGHNA, CDR2 YSLEER. This CDR3 spans 18 amino acids. Trimming stripped 0 bases from V and 4 bases from J, with 19 bases between. CDR3 in amino acids: CASSQEGNGRSLYNEQFF. In DNA form, the CDR3 reads TGCGCCAGCAGCCAAGAGGGGAACGGCCGGTCCCTATACAATGAGCAGTTCTTC.

This chain joins TRBV7-3 and TRBJ2-5, with TRBD1 identical over 7 bases. Looked up from germline, CDR1 is SGHTA and CDR2 is FQGTGA. With 5 bases clipped from V and 4 bases from J, the junction kept 7 bases outside the gene matches. The CDR3 has 14 amino acids. DNA for the CDR3: TGTGCCAGCAGCCTAGACAGGGTTGGAGAGACCCAGTACTTC. It translates to CASSLDRVGETQYF. The full variable domain, in which reference TRBV7-3 and TRBJ2-5 provide the parts outside the CDR3, is GAGVSQTPSNKVTEKGKYVELRCDPISGHTALYWYRQSLGQGPEFLIYFQGTGAADDSGLPNDRFFAVRPEGSVSTLKIQRTERGDSAVYLCASSLDRVGETQYFGPGTRLLVL.

V is TRBV29-1 and J is TRBJ1-5; a possible D gene is TRBD1 (6 bases). V was shortened by 6 bases and J by 7 bases, with 19 bases between the two germline ends. The CDR3 totals 14 residues. Looked up from germline, CDR1 is SQVTM and CDR2 is ANQGSEA. CDR3 bases: TGCAGCGTGCCCGCAGGGGTTGGTCGACAGCCCCAGCATTTT. Encoded protein: CSVPAGVGRQPQHF.

This clonotype has only a few counts. This rearrangement joins TRBV5-1 to TRBJ2-4; 11 positions agree with TRBD1. The CDR3 has 16 residues. The germline V gene encodes CDR1 SGHRS and CDR2 YFSETQ. V lost 3 bases and J lost 0; bases outside the gene matches: 2. Here the CDR3 DNA reads TGCGCCAGCAGCTGGACAGGGGGCCAAGCCAAAAACATTCAGTACTTC. Its translation is CASSWTGGQAKNIQYF.

This clonotype was seen repeatedly, ten times or more. The chain has TRBV28 and TRBJ2-7, with D perhaps TRBD1 (5 bases). CDR3 length equals 15 residues. CDR1 and CDR2 (germline): MDHEN, SYDVKM. V lost 5 bases to trimming and J lost 4 bases, with 18 bases between them. The CDR3 loop reads CASSPRGRERYEQYF. CDR3 bases: TGTGCCAGCAGTCCTAGGGGCAGGGAACGGTACGAGCAGTACTTC. The full variable domain, completed using reference TRBV28 and TRBJ2-7, is DVKVTQSSRYLVKRTGEKVFLECVQDMDHENMFWYRQDPGLGLRLIYFSYDVKMKEKGDIPEGYSVSREKKERFSLILESASTNQTSMYLCASSPRGRERYEQYFGPGTRLTVT.

In its sample, this clonotype was seen many times. The rearrangement links TRBV12-3 or TRBV12-4 to TRBJ2-1; 11 nucleotides align to TRBD1. The CDR3 extends over 14 amino acids. The trim removed 6 bases at V and 7 bases at J, leaving 5 bases unmatched. CDR3 DNA sequence: TGTGCCAGCAGAAGGACAGGGGGCGAGAATGAGCAGTTCTTC. This gives the protein CASRRTGGENEQFF.

Only a few counts were recorded for this clonotype. The chain joins TRBV20-1 to TRBJ2-5; a possible D gene is TRBD2 (6 bases). The CDR3 sequence is 15 residues long. Per germline, CDR1 DFQATT and CDR2 SNEGSKA (reference sequence). V shed 1 base and J shed 1 base, with 13 bases lying between them. This CDR3 is CSARGGERAQETQYF. DNA of the CDR3: TGCAGTGCTAGAGGGGGGGAGAGAGCCCAAGAGACCCAGTACTTC.

This clonotype has more than one count but fewer than ten. The rearrangement joins TRBV29-1 to TRBJ1-2; D uncertain. Trimming removed 4 bases at V and 6 bases at J, with 18 bases between. The CDR3 has 14 residues. Germline values: CDR1 SQVTM, CDR2 ANQGSEA. The CDR3 coding sequence is TGCAGCGTTGGCTCGGGATCCTACCCCCATGGCTACACCTTC. This codes for CSVGSGSYPHGYTF.

The chain couples TRBV28 to TRBJ2-1; possibly TRBD2 for D (5 bases). The CDR3 covers 16 residues. Trimming removed 8 bases at V and 0 bases at J, with 17 bases between. Per germline, CDR1 MDHEN and CDR2 SYDVKM. The CDR3 bases are TGTGCCAGCCGGGGTGGGCGCCTCAGCTCCTACAATGAGCAGTTCTTC. Translating gives CASRGGRLSSYNEQFF. Complete variable domain (other parts from reference TRBV28 and TRBJ2-1): DVKVTQSSRYLVKRTGEKVFLECVQDMDHENMFWYRQDPGLGLRLIYFSYDVKMKEKGDIPEGYSVSREKKERFSLILESASTNQTSMYLCASRGGRLSSYNEQFFGPGTRLTVL.

The chain links TRBV18 to TRBJ1-1, with D tentatively TRBD1 (5 bases). Germline CDR1 KGHSH, CDR2 LQKENI. The CDR3 is made up of 17 amino acids. The V end lost 3 bases, the J end lost 0 bases, and 17 bases lay between the germline ends. CDR3 sequence: CASSPPGVGTVNTEAFF. The CDR3 region has the DNA TGTGCCAGCTCACCGCCCGGGGTAGGGACGGTGAACACTGAAGCTTTCTTT.

This clonotype was seen at least ten times. The rearrangement links TRBV28 to TRBJ2-1; weak D call: TRBD2 (6 bases). This CDR3 contains 14 residues. V lost 4 bases and J lost 7, with 14 bases in between. Germline CDR1 reads MDHEN; CDR2 reads SYDVKM. This CDR3 reads CASSSRTTSNEQFF. The CDR3 nucleotides are TGTGCCAGCAGTTCCCGGACTACCTCAAATGAGCAGTTCTTC.

The V and J genes are TRBV28 and TRBJ2-7, with 8 positions matching TRBD1. CDR3 length equals 13 residues. Germline assignment: CDR1 MDHEN and CDR2 SYDVKM. After removal of 6 bases from V and 6 bases from J, the junction contained 7 bases not matched to a gene. The CDR3 is CASRNDRGIEQYF. DNA for the CDR3: TGTGCCAGCAGGAATGACAGGGGCATCGAGCAGTACTTC.